This T cell receptor (beta chain) is from a study of cytomegalovirus exposure and HLA in healthy donors. Study at large: Genotyping of nearly 400 donors showed that roughly 80% belonged to the Caucasian-associated ancestry cluster. Study-wide results and limits: Analyzed later, association rates of TCRs varied across HLA loci, with DRB1 most and HLA-C fewest.

V was clipped by 4 bases and J by 2 bases, with 16 bases between them. Germline lookup yields CDR1 SGHNT and CDR2 YYREEE (reference sequence). This CDR3 has 15 residues. Remarks on this clone: The antigen is not known.

A multiplex PCR was run with 60 Vbeta primers and 13 Jbeta primers. This table comes from immunoSEQ multiplex PCR, and its TCRdb copy is limited to in-frame clones, with some not included. This sample has around 130,000 clones, with around 74% found just once. Material for sequencing was PBMCs. This rearrangement joins TRBV5-4 to TRBJ2-7, with D tentatively TRBD2 (6 bases). The receptor's source is a man aged 30 to 39 in good health and CMV-seronegative. The CDR3 spells CASSPPTSSPYEQYF. CDR3 DNA: TGTGCCAGCAGCCCCCCTACTAGCTCCCCCTACGAGCAGTACTTC.